These 6 T cell receptor beta chains originate from one sample sequenced in a study of blood T cell repertoires in COVID-19. Produced via immunoSEQ multiplex PCR; TCRdb's table is partial and in-frame only. There are 250,000 or so clones in the sample; roughly 85% occur only once, and under 14% lies in the top ten. Sequencing was carried out using PBMCs or T cells enriched from blood (not recorded which). The receptors were sampled from a man aged 25 to 40 who had recovered from COVID-19.

The rearrangement links TRBV6-2 or TRBV6-3 to TRBJ1-5; unclear D gene. This CDR3 has 16 amino acids. Trimming removed 6 bases from V and 6 bases from J, with 21 bases in between. The germline CDR1 and CDR2 sequences are MNHEY and SVGEGT. Here the CDR3 DNA reads TGTGCCAGCAGCCCCGCTAGTCCCCGAAGGTCTCAGCCCCAGCATTTT. Translated, it gives CASSPASPRRSQPQHF.

The genes are TRBV30 and TRBJ1-1; 9 nucleotides line up with TRBD1. With V trimmed by 4 bases and J by 6 bases, 21 bases remained unmatched. Germline CDR1 reads GTSNPN; CDR2 reads SVGIG (reference sequence). The CDR3 is made up of 18 amino acids. CDR3 DNA sequence: TGTGCCTGGACCTACGAACAGGGGGCTCGAGGAGTAAGGGCTGAAGCTTTCTTT. The encoded protein is CAWTYEQGARGVRAEAFF.

Here the CDR3 DNA reads TGTGCCAGCAGCTCGGGACAGGGCACTGAAGCTTTCTTT. Amino acid sequence: CASSSGQGTEAFF. This rearrangement joins TRBV7-8 to TRBJ1-1; 9 bases are shared with TRBD1. Germline CDR1 and CDR2: SGHVS and FQNEAQ. The V segment lost 4 bases and the J segment 4 bases; nucleotides outside the gene matches: 1. The CDR3 consists of 13 residues.

The chain links TRBV30 to TRBJ1-2; D gene uncertain. This CDR3 is built from 11 residues. V lost 4 bases and J lost 7, with 10 bases in between. Germline V CDR1 and CDR2: GTSNPN, SVGIG (reference sequence). The CDR3 sequence is CAWIGLGGYTF. CDR3 nucleotides: TGTGCCTGGATCGGACTAGGTGGCTACACCTTC. The whole variable domain, filled in from reference TRBV30 and TRBJ1-2, reads SQTIHQWPATLVQPVGSPLSLECTVEGTSNPNLYWYRQAAGRGLQLLFYSVGIGQISSEVPQNLSASRPQDRQFILSSKKLLLSDSGFYLCAWIGLGGYTFGSGTRLTVV.

The V and J genes are TRBV6-5 and TRBJ1-3, with D possibly matching TRBD1 (5 bases). The CDR3 is 15 amino acids. Between the trimmed V and J ends, which lost 5 bases and 0 bases, there was a span of 11 bases. CDR1 and CDR2 (germline): MNHEY, SVGAGI. In DNA, the CDR3 is TGTGCCAGCAGTCCCAGGGTTATCTCTGGAAACACCATATATTTT. It codes for CASSPRVISGNTIYF.

This chain links TRBV5-1 with TRBJ1-3, with D hard to call. The CDR3 contains 14 residues. Germline loops: CDR1 SGHRS, CDR2 YFSETQ. V was pared by 6 bases and J by 8 bases, with 18 bases between. The CDR3 spells CASKARSLGDTIYF. CDR3 nucleotide sequence: TGCGCCAGCAAAGCTAGATCACTCGGGGACACCATATATTTT.